One and the same sample provided the 18 T cell receptor beta chains below, sequenced in a study of CD8+CD57+ T cells in acquired aplastic anemia. CDR3 and TCR beta VDJ profiling relied on genomic DNA as the template. TCRdb re-called the reads with MiXCR, one entry per CDR3 protein. The sample carries roughly 160,000 distinct CDR3 sequences, roughly 63% recorded once. The sequenced sample consisted of sorted CD4+, CD8+, or CD8+CD57+ T cells (not recorded which) from PBMCs. These receptor sequences come from a human donor in good health.

For this clonotype: At one boundary the junction diverges from the germline segment, which might be a read error. This chain links TRBV2 with TRBJ2-7, with D tentatively TRBD2 (5 bases). The CDR3 has 16 residues. Germline V gene data show CDR1 as SNHLY and CDR2 as FYNNEI. The CDR3 here is CATSESPLGSAYEQYF. CDR3 sequence (DNA): TGTGCCACCAGTGAGTCACCCCTTGGGAGCGCCTACGAGCAGTACTTC.

This chain connects TRBV7-2 to TRBJ2-7; D might be TRBD1 or TRBD2, each matching 5 bases. V lost 1 base, J lost 6 bases, and 16 bases lay in between. The CDR3 length is 15 residues. The germline V gene has CDR1 SGHTA and CDR2 FQGNSA. The CDR3 spells CASSLEIGTRSEQYF. The CDR3 DNA reads as TGTGCCAGCAGCTTAGAGATCGGGACGCGAAGCGAGCAGTACTTC.

The chain uses TRBV7-9 and TRBJ1-1, with 8 bases aligning to TRBD1. The V gene's germline CDR1 is SEHNR and CDR2 FQNEAQ (reference sequence). CDR3 size: 15 residues. Trimming at V came to 5 bases and at J to 3 bases, leaving 8 bases not matched to a gene. CDR3 residues: CASSGGQGRYTEAFF. The CDR3 nucleotides read TGTGCCAGCAGCGGCGGACAGGGAAGGTACACTGAAGCTTTCTTT.

The chain uses TRBV9 and TRBJ2-3; no reliable D call. The V gene's germline CDR1 is SGDLS and CDR2 YYNGEE. Trimming shortened V by 0 bases and J by 8 bases, and 10 bases separated the two germline ends. The CDR3 is 13 residues long. The CDR3 sequence is CASSVATRVTQYF. In DNA, the CDR3 is TGTGCCAGCAGCGTAGCTACCCGGGTTACGCAGTATTTT.

This clonotype came up once. The V and J genes are TRBV7-2 and TRBJ2-6; D gene unclear. Per germline, CDR1 SGHTA and CDR2 FQGNSA. The CDR3 has 14 residues. The V and J ends lost 2 bases and 3 bases respectively, with 5 bases between them. CDR3 amino acids: CASSLLGGANVLTF. As DNA, the CDR3 is TGTGCCAGCAGCTTACTGGGTGGGGCCAACGTCCTGACTTTC.

This clonotype was observed at least ten times. The chain links TRBV9 to TRBJ2-7, with TRBD2 matching over 11 bases. Germline lookup yields CDR1 SGDLS and CDR2 YYNGEE. With V trimmed by 3 bases and J by 4 bases, 6 bases remained unmatched. CDR3 length: 15 residues. CDR3 in amino acids: CASSAGTSGVYEQYF. In DNA, the CDR3 is TGTGCCAGCAGCGCAGGGACTAGCGGAGTTTACGAGCAGTACTTC.

On this clonotype itself: Without the conserved terminal phenylalanine or tryptophan, this CDR3 likely stems from a read error. This rearrangement joins TRBV20-1 to TRBJ2-7; no firm D call. This CDR3 is built from 15 residues. Germline V gene lookup returns CDR1 DFQATT and CDR2 SNEGSKA (reference sequence). With 3 bases removed from V and 0 bases from J, the gap between germline ends came to 15 bases. In nucleotides, the CDR3 is TGCAGTGCTAGTTCAAACAACGCATTCTCCTACGAGCAGTACCTC. This translates into CSASSNNAFSYEQYL.

This rearrangement joins TRBV5-6 to TRBJ2-3; either TRBD1 or TRBD2 may fit D (5 bases each). The CDR3 sequence is 16 residues long. Per the germline V gene, CDR1 is SGHDT and CDR2 is YYEEEE. Between the trimmed V and J ends, which lost 4 bases and 6 bases, there was a span of 21 bases. This CDR3 is CASSGGAREVADTQYF. The CDR3 DNA sequence: TGTGCCAGCAGCGGGGGAGCGAGGGAAGTTGCGGATACGCAGTATTTT.

The CDR3 loop reads CASSVEEGIMNTEAFF. The CDR3 nucleotides read TGTGCCAGCAGCGTAGAGGAGGGAATTATGAACACTGAAGCTTTCTTT. The V call is TRBV9, the J call TRBJ1-1, with unresolved D. This CDR3 has 16 amino acids. In germline, CDR1 is SGDLS, CDR2 YYNGEE. Trimming removed 0 bases at V and 0 bases at J, with 12 bases between.

This clonotype was seen a few times. The V and J genes are TRBV20-1 and TRBJ2-7; 7 positions agree with TRBD1. Looked up from germline, CDR1 is DFQATT and CDR2 is SNEGSKA (reference sequence). Unmatched junction bases numbered 8, after V lost 6 bases and J lost 3 bases. This CDR3 has 13 residues. The CDR3 DNA is TGCAGTGCCATGGCGGACAGGAACTACGAGCAGTACTTC. Translated, it gives CSAMADRNYEQYF.

There are many counts of this clonotype. V is TRBV6-2 or TRBV6-3 and J is TRBJ1-4; weak D call: TRBD1 (5 bases). V was trimmed by 0 bases and J by 7 bases, leaving 12 bases between them. Germline CDR1 is MNHEY and CDR2 is SVGEGT. There are 15 residues in the CDR3. This chain's CDR3 is CASSYSGRVGEKLFF. In nucleotides, the CDR3 is TGTGCCAGCAGTTACTCGGGCAGGGTCGGTGAAAAACTGTTTTTT.

V and J are TRBV20-1 and TRBJ1-1; the D gene is possibly TRBD1 (6 bases). There are 12 residues in the CDR3. V lost 6 bases, J lost 4 bases, and 12 bases lay in between. CDR1 is DFQATT, CDR2 SNEGSKA, per germline (reference sequence). CDR3 residues: CSATQGTTEAFF. The CDR3 bases are TGCAGTGCAACCCAGGGGACCACTGAAGCTTTCTTT.

The V and J genes are TRBV7-9 and TRBJ1-6; the D gene is possibly TRBD1 (5 bases). This CDR3 is 14 amino acids long. V gave up 3 bases and J gave up 9 bases, with 12 bases separating them. CDR1 is SEHNR, CDR2 FQNEAQ, per germline (reference sequence). The CDR3 region is CASSFAREVSPLHF. In DNA form, the CDR3 reads TGTGCCAGCAGCTTCGCCAGGGAGGTTTCACCCCTCCACTTT.

J is TRBJ2-2 and V is TRBV10-3; D not resolved. Deletions cut 3 bases from V and 3 bases from J, with 5 bases between. The CDR3 sequence is 13 residues long. Per germline, CDR1 ENHRY and CDR2 SYGVKD. CDR3 DNA: TGTGCCATCAGTGAACGGGACACCGGGGAGCTGTTTTTT. Its translation: CAISERDTGELFF.

The chain carries TRBV5-4 and TRBJ1-1; D uncertain. V lost 1 base, J lost 4 bases, and 17 bases lay in between. The CDR3 length is 16 residues. The germline gives CDR1 SGHNT, CDR2 YYREEE (reference sequence). The CDR3 loop is CASSLRAGRGSTEAFF. CDR3 coding DNA: TGTGCCAGCAGCTTGAGGGCGGGCCGAGGGAGCACTGAAGCTTTCTTT.

This clonotype was found a few times. The rearrangement links TRBV24-1 to TRBJ2-1; no definite D call. V lost 3 bases and J 6 bases, leaving 11 bases between the germline ends. Germline CDR1 reads KGHDR; CDR2 reads SFDVKD. CDR3 length: 14 residues. Here the CDR3 reads CATSDTSTPNEQFF. For the CDR3, the DNA is TGTGCCACCAGTGATACGTCCACCCCCAATGAGCAGTTCTTC.

The chain combines TRBV10-3 with TRBJ2-2, with 8 bases matching TRBD2. Per germline, CDR1 ENHRY and CDR2 SYGVKD. The CDR3 consists of 17 residues. The trim removed 2 bases at V and 0 bases at J, leaving 5 bases unmatched. CDR3 sequence reads: CAISEILAGANTGELFF. The CDR3 region has the DNA TGTGCCATCAGTGAGATCCTAGCGGGCGCGAACACCGGGGAGCTGTTTTTT.

This clonotype was counted a single time. CDR3 amino acids: CASSLTPDRFDGYTF. In DNA form, the CDR3 reads TGTGCCAGCAGCTTAACGCCGGACAGGTTCGATGGCTACACCTTC. V gene TRBV7-2 combines with J gene TRBJ1-2, with 7 nucleotides matching TRBD1. Germline assignment: CDR1 SGHTA and CDR2 FQGNSA. This CDR3 has 15 residues. Trimming took 2 bases from V and 6 from J; bases not matched to a gene: 9.